The clone carrying this T cell receptor beta chain was found a few times. Its specificity is not known. This sample stems from a study of identical twins' blood T cells. Notes on the study in general: Twins shared more top CDR3 clonotypes than unrelated donors did. Out-of-frame TCRbeta clonotypes reportedly had markedly more similar V usage in twins than unrelated donors.

Per the authors' pipeline: Each library had roughly 2.2 to 4 million CDR3 reads and about 95,000 to nearly 550,000 clonotypes. MiXCR was run by TCRdb on the 5' RACE reads, yielding one entry per CDR3 protein. The V and J calls shown here were made by TCRdb, not taken from the authors' results. The sample has 350,000 to 400,000 distinct CDR3 sequences, around 30% seen once; the top ten hold about 6%. Trimming took 2 bases from V and 4 from J, leaving 14 bases between them. CDR3 length equals 15 residues. CDR1 MNHEY and CDR2 SVGAGI come from the germline V gene. This chain links TRBV6-5 with TRBJ2-5; D could derive from TRBD1 or TRBD2 (6 bases each). The sequenced material came from PBMCs. This receptor was identified in a woman aged 18-55 years in good health. The CDR3 here is CASSYGQQGGETQYF. The DNA of the CDR3 is TGTGCCAGCAGTTACGGGCAACAGGGAGGAGAGACCCAGTACTTC.